Listed here are 5 T cell receptor beta chains from one sample, sequenced in a study of PD-L1 blockade in urothelial cancer. Described time point: peripheral blood 6 weeks after treatment start. Some clones are missing from TCRdb's copy, which holds only in-frame ones; the method was immunoSEQ multiplex PCR. The table shows 83,000 or so clones, with roughly 80% occurring only once. Sample: PBMCs, taken around atezolizumab (anti-PD-L1) treatment. These receptors originate from a man between 65 and 85 years old with urothelial cancer.

The gene calls are TRBV9 and TRBJ2-2, with 9 bases aligning to TRBD2. The CDR3 covers 16 residues. With V trimmed by 2 bases and J by 3 bases, 5 bases remained unmatched. Germline V gene lookup returns CDR1 SGDLS and CDR2 YYNGEE. The CDR3 reads CASSVDLAGDTGELFF. The CDR3 DNA is TGTGCCAGCAGCGTCGACTTAGCGGGAGACACCGGGGAGCTGTTTTTT. The whole variable domain, filled in from reference TRBV9 and TRBJ2-2, reads DSGVTQTPKHLITATGQRVTLRCSPRSGDLSVYWYQQSLDQGLQFLIQYYNGEERAKGNILERFSAQQFPDLHSELNLSSLELGDSALYFCASSVDLAGDTGELFFGEGSRLTVL.

This clone was picked up a small number of times. The chain has TRBV16 and TRBJ2-7, with TRBD2 as a possible D gene (5 bases). The length of the CDR3 is 14 residues. The ends were cut back, 4 bases at V and 7 bases at J, with 17 bases in the middle. Germline V gives CDR1 KGHSY, CDR2 FQNENV. In DNA form, the CDR3 reads TGTGCCAGCAGCCTTCATCAGATCGGCGGGGAGCAGTACTTC. Its protein product is CASSLHQIGGEQYF.

V and J are TRBV7-9 and TRBJ1-4, with D tentatively TRBD1 (5 bases). This CDR3 is 15 amino acids long. Trimming took off 5 bases at V and 7 bases at J, with 17 bases between the two ends. Germline CDR1 is SEHNR and CDR2 is FQNEAQ (reference sequence). The CDR3 sequence is CASSQGPGLSEKLFF. The CDR3 DNA sequence: TGTGCCAGCAGCCAAGGGCCAGGGTTAAGTGAAAAACTGTTTTTT.

The V and J genes are TRBV5-8 and TRBJ2-7; 7 bases line up with TRBD1. J lost 5 bases, V lost 0 bases, and 11 bases had no gene match. The V gene's germline CDR1 is SGHTS and CDR2 YDEGEE. The length of the CDR3 is 16 residues. CDR3 region: CASSLEGQQRYHEQYF. CDR3 DNA sequence: TGTGCCAGCAGCTTGGAGGGACAGCAGAGGTACCACGAGCAGTACTTC.

J is TRBJ2-5 and V is TRBV11-3; TRBD2 might be the D (5 bases). Germline lookup yields CDR1 SGHNT and CDR2 YENEEA. Trimming cost V 5 bases and J 6 bases, with 16 bases left between them. The CDR3 totals 14 residues. As DNA, the CDR3 is TGTGCCAGCAGCCTGGTAGCGCGAGGGAAGACCCAGTACTTC. Protein sequence: CASSLVARGKTQYF.